The 21 T cell receptor beta chains in this list originate from one sample, sequenced in a study of blood T cells in healthy people across ages. Together with a sample-barcoded 5' primer, a J-beta primer mix was included in a second PCR lasting roughly 7 to 11 cycles. TCRdb independently ran MiXCR on the 5' RACE reads; one entry per CDR3 protein. The top ten clones hold more than 35% of a sample with 600,000 to 650,000 distinct CDR3 sequences, approximately 59% of them seen once. The material sequenced was blood. These TCRs come from a man in his 60s in good health.

This clonotype was seen only a few times. The chain links TRBV4-2 to TRBJ1-6; D is uncertain. Germline V gene data show CDR1 as LGHNA and CDR2 as YNFKEQ. This CDR3 has 16 residues. V was pared by 3 bases and J by 4 bases, with 13 bases between. CDR3 loop: CASSHPPAGYNSPLHF. For the CDR3, the DNA is TGTGCCAGCAGCCATCCTCCGGCGGGGTATAATTCACCCCTCCACTTT.

J is TRBJ2-7 and V is TRBV12-3 or TRBV12-4; D not certain. The J call may be incorrect, as the DNA end agrees better with TRBJ2-5. The CDR3 runs 15 residues. The CDR3 spells CASSLMGQQEETQYF. The CDR3 nucleotides are TGTGCCAGCAGTTTAATGGGCCAGCAAGAAGAGACCCAGTACTTC.

The V gene is TRBV5-1, the J gene TRBJ2-1; no clear D gene. The CDR3 has 15 amino acids. From germline, CDR1 is SGHRS and CDR2 YFSETQ. Trimming stripped 4 bases from V and 1 base from J, with 12 bases between. The CDR3 here is CASSPRSRSYNEQFF. CDR3 nucleotide sequence: TGCGCCAGCAGCCCCAGGTCGAGGTCCTACAATGAGCAGTTCTTC.

The rearrangement joins TRBV2 to TRBJ2-5; the D gene is possibly TRBD1 (6 bases). Germline CDR1 is SNHLY and CDR2 is FYNNEI. The V and J ends lost 4 bases and 11 bases respectively, with 14 bases between them. This CDR3 spans 12 amino acids. The CDR3 nucleotides are TGTGCCAGCAGTGGGAGACAGGTGGGGCAGTACTTC. This sequence encodes CASSGRQVGQYF.

V gene TRBV5-1 combines with J gene TRBJ2-3; no definite D call. The CDR3 length is 16 residues. CDR1 and CDR2 from the germline V gene are SGHRS and YFSETQ. Trimming cost V 0 bases and J 2 bases, with 13 bases left between them. For the CDR3, the DNA is TGCGCCAGCAGCTTGGATCCGGGTCTCAACACAGATACGCAGTATTTT. It specifies CASSLDPGLNTDTQYF.

The V call is TRBV3-1, the J call TRBJ2-7; possible D gene TRBD1, 7 bases. In germline, CDR1 is LGHDT, CDR2 YNNKEL (reference sequence). V gave up 1 base and J gave up 0 bases, with 13 bases separating them. The CDR3 loop spans 16 amino acids. The CDR3 sequence is CASSQVYRGGSYEQYF. DNA of the CDR3: TGTGCCAGCAGCCAAGTCTACAGGGGAGGCTCCTACGAGCAGTACTTC.

The chain combines TRBV4-1 with TRBJ1-6; unclear D gene. Germline CDR1 and CDR2: MGHRA and YSYEKL. The ends were cut back, 1 base at V and 10 bases at J, with 11 bases in the middle. The CDR3 loop spans 14 amino acids. As DNA, the CDR3 is TGCGCCAGCAGCCAAGTGGGGAAGGAATCACCCCTCCACTTT. Its protein product is CASSQVGKESPLHF.

This clonotype showed up just a few times. The genes are TRBV10-3 and TRBJ1-2; weak D call: TRBD1 (6 bases). The CDR3 length is 11 residues. The germline gives CDR1 ENHRY, CDR2 SYGVKD. DNA of the CDR3: TGTGCGAAACAGGGAGACTATGGCTACACCTTC. Its translation: CAKQGDYGYTF.

This chain connects TRBV18 to TRBJ2-1, with D possibly being TRBD1 or TRBD2 (5 bases each). This CDR3 has 17 amino acids. Trimming took off 6 bases at V and 5 bases at J, with 23 bases between the two ends. CDR1 is KGHSH, CDR2 LQKENI, per germline. In DNA, the CDR3 is TGTGCCAGCTCCCTGGCCCCGCCAGGTTGGGGGAACAATGAGCAGTTCTTC. Translated, it gives CASSLAPPGWGNNEQFF. The whole variable domain, remainder taken from reference TRBV18 and TRBJ2-1, is NAGVMQNPRHLVRRRGQEARLRCSPMKGHSHVYWYRQLPEEGLKFMVYLQKENIIDESGMPKERFSAEFPKEGPSILRIQQVVRGDSAAYFCASSLAPPGWGNNEQFFGPGTRLTVL.

The V gene is TRBV20-1, the J gene TRBJ2-5, with TRBD2 identical over 8 bases. The V and J ends lost 3 bases and 0 bases, in that order; junction bases with no gene match: 6. The CDR3 covers 15 residues. Germline V gene sequence: CDR1 DFQATT, CDR2 SNEGSKA (reference sequence). The chain's CDR3 is CSARIAGTYQETQYF. CDR3 coding DNA: TGCAGTGCTAGGATAGCGGGGACGTACCAAGAGACCCAGTACTTC.

V is TRBV20-1 and J is TRBJ2-3, with D possibly TRBD2 on 6 matching bases. This CDR3 region has 16 residues. The V end lost 1 base, the J end lost 6 bases, and 20 bases lay between the germline ends. Germline CDR1 and CDR2: DFQATT and SNEGSKA (reference sequence). The CDR3 region has the DNA TGCAGTGCTAGAGCGGCTATTGCGGGGCCCGGGGATACGCAGTATTTT. This codes for CSARAAIAGPGDTQYF.

V is TRBV4-1 and J is TRBJ1-6; D remains unclear. V was trimmed by 6 bases and J by 5 bases, leaving 8 bases between them. Germline CDR1 MGHRA, CDR2 YSYEKL. CDR3 size: 13 residues. In DNA, the CDR3 is TGCGCCAGCAGGGCAGGAAATAATTCACCCCTCCACTTT. Its translation: CASRAGNNSPLHF.

The rearrangement uses TRBV27 and TRBJ1-2; weak D call: TRBD1 (5 bases). The CDR3 extends over 16 amino acids. Trimming shortened V by 4 bases and J by 3 bases, and 18 bases separated the two germline ends. CDR1 is MNHEY and CDR2 is SMNVEV in the germline V gene (reference sequence). The CDR3: CASSSGTYLLYYGYTF. DNA of the CDR3: TGTGCCAGCAGTTCCGGGACGTACCTTCTTTACTATGGCTACACCTTC.

The sample holds a few counts of this clonotype. For the CDR3, the DNA is TGTGCCAGCAGCCGTGTACAGGGTATGAACACTGAAGCTTTCTTT. Its translation is CASSRVQGMNTEAFF. V is TRBV21-1 and J is TRBJ1-1; TRBD1, as called in the table, went unchecked against the DNA. TRBV21-1 is described as a pseudogene. The CDR3 contains 15 residues.

The genes are TRBV7-2 and TRBJ2-1, with D possibly TRBD2 on 5 matching bases. Between the trimmed V and J ends, which lost 5 bases and 4 bases, there was a span of 15 bases. Germline CDR1 and CDR2: SGHTA and FQGNSA. CDR3 length equals 15 residues. The CDR3 DNA sequence: TGTGCCAGCAGCCCGCCGAGGACTTCTTACAATGAGCAGTTCTTC. It codes for CASSPPRTSYNEQFF.

The chain couples TRBV27 to TRBJ2-2; D may be TRBD2 (5 bases). Trimming removed 4 bases from V and 7 bases from J, with 13 bases in between. The CDR3 spans 14 residues. The germline V gene has CDR1 MNHEY and CDR2 SMNVEV (reference sequence). The CDR3 region has the DNA TGTGCCAGCAGTTCAACTAGATTAGGCGGGGAGCTGTTTTTT. This translates into CASSSTRLGGELFF.

In nucleotides, the CDR3 is TGTGCCAGCAGTACAACAGCCGATGAAGCTTTCTTT. Protein product: CASSTTADEAFF. The chain recombines TRBV28 with TRBJ1-1; no definite D call. V was clipped by 5 bases and J by 7 bases, with 11 bases between them. This CDR3 comprises 12 residues. From germline, CDR1 is MDHEN and CDR2 SYDVKM. The entire variable domain, with the rest obtained from reference TRBV28 and TRBJ1-1, is as follows: DVKVTQSSRYLVKRTGEKVFLECVQDMDHENMFWYRQDPGLGLRLIYFSYDVKMKEKGDIPEGYSVSREKKERFSLILESASTNQTSMYLCASSTTADEAFFGQGTRLTVV.

The chain employs TRBV2 and TRBJ2-1; 12 bases map to TRBD2. CDR1 is SNHLY, CDR2 FYNNEI, per germline. This CDR3 region has 13 residues. After removal of 2 bases from V and 13 bases from J, the junction contained 3 bases not matched to a gene. CDR3 nucleotide sequence: TGTGCCAGCAGTGAAAGACTAGCGGGGGTCCAGTTCTTC. It codes for CASSERLAGVQFF.

This rearrangement joins TRBV18 to TRBJ2-5, with D perhaps being TRBD1 or TRBD2 (5 bases each). This CDR3 region has 15 residues. CDR1 is KGHSH and CDR2 is LQKENI in the germline V gene. The ends were cut back, 2 bases at V and 5 bases at J, with 15 bases in the middle. The CDR3 loop reads CASSPRGQSGETQYF. The CDR3 region has the DNA TGTGCCAGCTCACCAAGGGGCCAATCGGGGGAGACCCAGTACTTC.

The chain links TRBV20-1 to TRBJ2-7; D may be TRBD1 (5 bases). Germline V gene sequence: CDR1 DFQATT, CDR2 SNEGSKA (reference sequence). The CDR3 runs 11 residues. V was pared by 6 bases and J by 6 bases, with 12 bases between. In nucleotides, the CDR3 is TGCAGTGCCACAGGTGTGGGCGAGCAGTACTTC. This encodes CSATGVGEQYF.

This clonotype was counted at least ten times. A read error may account for a junction end that differs from germline. The genes are TRBV4-1 and TRBJ2-7; D ambiguous. Germline CDR1 is MGHRA and CDR2 is YSYEKL. The CDR3 sequence is 13 residues long. The CDR3 loop is CASSKDTAYEQYF. As DNA, the CDR3 is TGCGCCAGCAGCAAAGACACAGCCTACGAGCAGTACTTC.